This T cell receptor beta chain is drawn from a study of blood T cell repertoires in COVID-19. The wider study: COVID-19 samples, acute and convalescent, were from the United States, Italy and Spain. The analysed material was cDNA or gDNA that came from T cells, B-cell-depleted T cells, or PBMCs.

Per the original data handling: By means of reference gene primer amplification, nucleated cell counts were estimated. Sequenced by immunoSEQ multiplex PCR; TCRdb stores in-frame clones only, minus some. The D gene and trimming were derived from the DNA, and the V and J assignments and clone size from that table. The sample yields over 30,000 clones, about 89% seen once. The CDR3 spans 15 residues. Germline loops: CDR1 MDHEN, CDR2 SYDVKM. The V gene lost 9 bases and the J gene lost 7 bases, with 19 bases spanning the gap. This sequence was found in a man older than 75 with active COVID-19. The rearrangement joins TRBV28 to TRBJ1-6; D unclear. Sequenced: peripheral blood. The CDR3 region has the DNA TGTGCCAGTCTCAGCCCTAGCGGGAACAATTCACCCCTCCACTTT. Translation gives CASLSPSGNNSPLHF.